A selection of T cell receptor beta chains follows, all from one sample in a study of shared clonotypes between healthy human individuals. Some clones are missing from TCRdb's copy, which holds only in-frame ones; the method was immunoSEQ multiplex PCR. The sample holds 900,000 to 1,200,000 clones, 75% to 85% seen once. Sequenced sample: memory CD4+ T cells from PBMCs. The origin of the receptors is a man between 18 and 35 years old in good health. Some clones in this sample may be carry-over from other donors' samples. CDR3s include the opening cysteine and the closing phenylalanine or tryptophan. The D gene is left open where the match is weak. Only part of the rows carry a size: once, few, many, or a class if the clone is expanded.

j_call d_call v_call clone_size cdr3_nt cdr3_aa
TRBJ2-2 TRBD2 TRBV11-2 few TGTGCCAGCAGCTTCAGCGGGAGTCCGACCGGGGAGCTGTTTTTT CASSFSGSPTGELFF
TRBJ2-7 TRBD2 TRBV4-3 . TGCGCCAGCAGCCAACAAATCGGACTAGCGGGGGCCTACGAGCAGTACTTC CASSQQIGLAGAYEQYF
TRBJ1-2 . TRBV4-2 many TGTGCCAGCAGCCCCGGCAGGGTAGATGGCTACACCTTC CASSPGRVDGYTF
TRBJ2-5 TRBD2 TRBV9 . TGTGCCAGCAGCGCCAGTACCCCTTCCGGGCTAGCGGGAGAGCTAGAGACCCAGTACTTC CASSASTPSGLAGELETQYF
TRBJ2-2 . TRBV28 . TGTGCCAGCAGGCCCTACTTATTTAGCGGGGAGCTGTTTTTT CASRPYLFSGELFF
TRBJ2-7 TRBD2 TRBV4-2 once TGTGCCAGCAGCCAAGACGGCAGCGGGATAATCGGCGAGCAGTACTTC CASSQDGSGIIGEQYF
TRBJ2-2 . TRBV27 . TGTGCCAGCAGACGACTAGGGGTCGCCGGGGAGCTGTTTTTT CASRRLGVAGELFF
TRBJ1-2 TRBD1 TRBV2 . TGTGCCAGCAAAGTAAACAGGGGGTCGAACTATGGCTACACCTTC CASKVNRGSNYGYTF
TRBJ1-1 . TRBV6-1 . TGTGCCAGCAGTGTCGGAAGTAGGTACACTGAAGCTTTCTTT CASSVGSRYTEAFF
TRBJ2-5 TRBD2 TRBV30 . TGTGCCTGGAGTGGGGGACTAGGACAAGAGACCCAGTACTTC CAWSGGLGQETQYF
TRBJ1-4 . TRBV5-1 once TGCGCCAGCAGCTTATCGCTTAACCCAGGGGCAGGTGAAAAACTGTTTTTT CASSLSLNPGAGEKLFF
TRBJ2-7 TRBD1 TRBV7-9 . TGTGCCAGCAGCTTAGCGCTAGGGACAGGGCTTTACGAGCAGTACTTC CASSLALGTGLYEQYF
TRBJ2-5 . TRBV19 . TGTGCCAGTAGTATCCACCGACTAGGAGAGACCCAGTACTTC CASSIHRLGETQYF
TRBJ2-3 . TRBV12-5 . TGTGCTAGTGGTTTGGTTTACGGGAGAGTGGATACGCAGTATTTT CASGLVYGRVDTQYF
TRBJ2-7 . TRBV10-3 . TGTGCCATCAGTGGAGGTCAGGGGTACTACGAGCAGTACTTC CAISGGQGYYEQYF
TRBJ2-7 . TRBV4-1 . TGCGCCAGCAGCCAAGAGCCTCTTCCCGCCGGCTACGAGCAGTACTTC CASSQEPLPAGYEQYF
TRBJ2-1 . TRBV7-3 . TGTGCCAGCAGCCTACGAAGGGACTCGACAAATGAGCAGTTCTTC CASSLRRDSTNEQFF
TRBJ2-7 TRBD2 TRBV14 . TGTGCCAGCAGCTCACAGGCGGGGGGTTACTACGAGCAGTACTTC CASSSQAGGYYEQYF
TRBJ2-4 TRBD2 TRBV30 once TGTGCCTGGAGGTATACTAGCGGAGGGAGGGGACGGAACATTCAGTACTTC CAWRYTSGGRGRNIQYF
TRBJ2-7 TRBD2 TRBV28 many TGTGCCAGCAGCGGTATGGGACTAGCGGGAGGGCTTTGGTCCTACGAGCAGTACTTC CASSGMGLAGGLWSYEQYF
TRBJ1-1 . TRBV6-4 . TGTGCCAGCAGTGTCACAGGGAAAACTGAAGCTTTCTTT CASSVTGKTEAFF
TRBJ1-5 . TRBV13 . TGTGCCAGCAGCTTAAGTGAAACCAATCAGCCCCAGCATTTT CASSLSETNQPQHF
TRBJ2-7 . TRBV5-1 . TGCGCCAGCCACAGGGATGGTGGCTACGAGCAGTACTTC CASHRDGGYEQYF
TRBJ2-1 TRBD2 TRBV27 . TGTGCCAGCAAAGTCGGAGCGGGACTCTACAATGAGCAGTTCTTC CASKVGAGLYNEQFF
TRBJ2-7 . TRBV28 . TGTGCCAGCAGTGGTTTGTTGAACGAGCAGTACTTC CASSGLLNEQYF
TRBJ2-2 TRBD2 TRBV5-1 . TGCGCCAGCAGCACCGGACTAGCGGGAGAAGGTGGCGGGGAGCTGTTTTTT CASSTGLAGEGGGELFF
TRBJ1-4 . TRBV28 . TGTGCCAGCAGTTCTGGGGGTGAAAAACTGTTTTTT CASSSGGEKLFF
TRBJ2-4 . TRBV25-1 . TGTGCCAGCAGTGACGGTGTTCTGAACATTCAGTACTTC CASSDGVLNIQYF
TRBJ2-3 . TRBV5-1 . TGCGCCAGCTCGGCGGGGAGTGTATCAGATACGCAGTATTTT CASSAGSVSDTQYF
TRBJ2-1 TRBD2 TRBV4-1 . TGCGCCAGCAGCCAAACCCCATCTAGAACTAGCGGGAGTAATGAGCAGTTCTTC CASSQTPSRTSGSNEQFF
TRBJ1-4 . TRBV5-1 . TGCGCCAGCAGATCATATGCGTCAGCAACTAATGAAAAACTGTTTTTT CASRSYASATNEKLFF
TRBJ1-1 . TRBV29-1 many TGCAGCGTTGAGGAGGGGCTCACTGAAGCTTTCTTT CSVEEGLTEAFF
TRBJ1-1 TRBD1 TRBV5-1 once TGCGCCAGCAGCTTAAGTCCCGGGACAGGGACGGGGGCTTTCTTT CASSLSPGTGTGAFF
TRBJ2-7 TRBD1 TRBV7-9 . TGTGCCAGCAGCTTGCAGGGGGCGAAGTACGAGCAGTACTTC CASSLQGAKYEQYF
TRBJ1-1 . TRBV30 few TGTGCCTGGCTTCGGATGGGAGGGGAGACTGAAGCTTTCTTT CAWLRMGGETEAFF
TRBJ2-7 . TRBV30 . TGTGCCTGGAGCCCCAGGGGTTACGAGCAGTACTTC CAWSPRGYEQYF
TRBJ2-2 TRBD2 TRBV7-3 . TGTGCCAGCAGCTTAACGGCGGGAGCGGTCGGGGAGCTGTTTTTT CASSLTAGAVGELFF
TRBJ1-2 . TRBV2 . TGTGCCAGCAGTACAACGACTAACTATGGCTACACCTTC CASSTTTNYGYTF
TRBJ2-3 TRBD2 TRBV12-5 . TGTGCTAGTGGTTCGGGACTAGCGAGCACAGATACGCAGTATTTT CASGSGLASTDTQYF
TRBJ2-2 . TRBV9 . TGTGCCAGCAGCTTTTGGGGGGACCAGCGAACCGGGGAGCTGTTTTTT CASSFWGDQRTGELFF
TRBJ1-1 . TRBV16 . TGTGCCAGCAGCCAATATGGGCACATGAACACTGAAGCTTTCTTT CASSQYGHMNTEAFF
TRBJ2-7 . TRBV18 . TGTGCCAGCTCACCCCGGACTTACTACGAGCAGTACTTC CASSPRTYYEQYF
TRBJ1-3 . TRBV15 once TGTGCCACCAGCAGAGGCGACTCGCGCTCTGGAAACACCATATATTTT CATSRGDSRSGNTIYF